The 27 T cell receptor beta chains in this list originate from one sample, sequenced in a study of blood T cell repertoires in COVID-19. Profiling relied on immunoSEQ multiplex PCR, and the TCRdb table lists in-frame clones only, not all of them. In the table there are some 140,000 clones, roughly four fifths of which are singletons. Sequenced material: PBMCs or T cells enriched from blood (not recorded which). The origin of the receptors is a man under 40 who had recovered from COVID-19.

The chain links TRBV9 to TRBJ2-7, with 8 bases identical to TRBD2. Looked up from germline, CDR1 is SGDLS and CDR2 is YYNGEE. V was clipped by 3 bases and J by 6 bases; unmatched bases: 17. The CDR3 runs 17 residues. The CDR3 region has the DNA TGTGCCAGCAGCGGGGACCCCCTGGGCGGGAGGTTCGTCGAGCAGTACTTC. Translated: CASSGDPLGGRFVEQYF.

The chain uses TRBV27 and TRBJ1-5; D is unclear. Looked up from germline, CDR1 is MNHEY and CDR2 is SMNVEV (reference sequence). The CDR3 length is 13 residues. Trimming cost V 5 bases and J 4 bases, with 9 bases left between them. CDR3 residues: CASSQEANQPQHF. CDR3 bases: TGTGCCAGCAGTCAAGAGGCAAATCAGCCCCAGCATTTT.

V usage is TRBV19 and J usage is TRBJ2-5; maybe TRBD2 (5 bases). Germline V gene sequence: CDR1 LNHDA, CDR2 SQIVND (reference sequence). The CDR3 has 15 amino acids. With 3 bases removed from V and 5 bases from J, the gap between germline ends came to 16 bases. CDR3 in amino acids: CASSIGGSKAETQYF. The CDR3 nucleotides are TGTGCCAGTAGTATCGGAGGATCTAAGGCGGAGACCCAGTACTTC.

The V call is TRBV13, the J call TRBJ2-5; 7 nucleotides match TRBD1. The ends lost 5 bases at V and 3 bases at J; junction bases unmatched: 15. The germline V gene has CDR1 PRHDT and CDR2 FYEKMQ (reference sequence). This CDR3 region has 17 residues. The CDR3 DNA follows: TGTGCCAGCAGCCGAACCAGTTCCGGGACAGTAAAAGAGACCCAGTACTTC. Translating it yields CASSRTSSGTVKETQYF.

The genes are TRBV9 and TRBJ1-2; the match to TRBD1 covers 8 bases. The CDR3 spans 15 residues. After removal of 0 bases from V and 7 bases from J, the junction contained 8 bases not matched to a gene. Germline CDR1 SGDLS, CDR2 YYNGEE. The CDR3 region is CASSVVAGGLRGYTF. The CDR3 coding sequence is TGTGCCAGCAGCGTAGTTGCAGGGGGCTTGCGTGGCTACACCTTC. Using reference TRBV9 and TRBJ1-2 for the parts outside the CDR3, the full variable domain is DSGVTQTPKHLITATGQRVTLRCSPRSGDLSVYWYQQSLDQGLQFLIQYYNGEERAKGNILERFSAQQFPDLHSELNLSSLELGDSALYFCASSVVAGGLRGYTFGSGTRLTVV.

The V call is TRBV27, the J call TRBJ2-2, with 8 bases fitting TRBD2. V gave up 5 bases and J gave up 3 bases; unmatched junction bases: 8. The length of the CDR3 is 16 residues. CDR1 is MNHEY and CDR2 is SMNVEV in the germline V gene (reference sequence). The CDR3 nucleotides read TGTGCCAGCAGTCCCTTAGCGGGATTTTACACCGGGGAGCTGTTTTTT. Protein product: CASSPLAGFYTGELFF.

This rearrangement joins TRBV5-1 to TRBJ2-6, with D tentatively TRBD1 (5 bases). Germline values: CDR1 SGHRS, CDR2 YFSETQ. The CDR3 totals 15 residues. The germline V and J ends were trimmed by 4 bases and 0 bases, with 8 bases remaining between them. CDR3 DNA: TGCGCCAGCAGCCCCCAGGGCTCTGGGGCCAACGTCCTGACTTTC. Translating gives CASSPQGSGANVLTF.

The chain joins TRBV9 to TRBJ2-3; 12 bases align to TRBD2. The CDR3 runs to 20 residues. The J segment lost 1 base and the V segment lost 3 bases, leaving 15 bases of the junction unmatched. Germline CDR1 reads SGDLS; CDR2 reads YYNGEE. DNA of the CDR3: TGTGCCAGCAGCGCAAGATCACTAGCGGGGGGCTCTCCTCGCACAGATACGCAGTATTTT. Its translation is CASSARSLAGGSPRTDTQYF.

The rearrangement links TRBV10-2 to TRBJ2-1, with 9 bases identical to TRBD2. The CDR3 totals 15 residues. The V gene's germline CDR1 is WSHSY and CDR2 SAAADI. V lost 4 bases and J lost 7; bases outside the gene matches: 8. The CDR3 protein is CASSGQAGGWNEQFF. The CDR3 DNA reads as TGCGCCAGCAGTGGGCAAGCGGGAGGTTGGAATGAGCAGTTCTTC.

The chain recombines TRBV27 with TRBJ2-3; 12 nucleotides agree with TRBD2. Germline V gene lookup returns CDR1 MNHEY and CDR2 SMNVEV (reference sequence). This CDR3 has 17 residues. V shed 4 bases and J 7 bases; nucleotides not matched to a gene: 12. The CDR3 spells CASSSRRLAGDANTQYF. The CDR3 coding sequence is TGTGCCAGCAGTTCGCGCCGACTAGCGGGGGACGCAAATACGCAGTATTTT.

Written as DNA, the CDR3 is TGTGCCAGCAGCTTGTTAGCGGAACAAGAGACCCAGTACTTC. This encodes CASSLLAEQETQYF. This chain joins TRBV5-4 and TRBJ2-5, with D possibly matching TRBD2 (6 bases). The CDR3 loop spans 14 amino acids. Trimming left V 1 base short and J 2 bases short, with 9 bases between. The V gene's germline CDR1 is SGHNT and CDR2 YYREEE (reference sequence). The whole variable domain, filled in from reference TRBV5-4 and TRBJ2-5, reads ETGVTQSPTHLIKTRGQQVTLRCSSQSGHNTVSWYQQALGQGPQFIFQYYREEENGRGNFPPRFSGLQFPNYSSELNVNALELDDSALYLCASSLLAEQETQYFGPGTRLLVL.

The chain uses TRBV6-5 and TRBJ1-2; the match to TRBD1 covers 9 bases. The junction had 2 bases not matched to a gene; V was cut back by 6 bases and J by 0 bases. The CDR3 loop spans 14 amino acids. The germline V gene encodes CDR1 MNHEY and CDR2 SVGAGI. The CDR3 region is CASSGDRANYGYTF. The DNA for the CDR3 is TGTGCCAGCAGCGGGGACAGGGCTAACTATGGCTACACCTTC.

V and J are TRBV2 and TRBJ2-2; 7 bases match TRBD2. Germline-derived CDR1 and CDR2 are SNHLY and FYNNEI. This CDR3 has 14 residues. V shed 11 bases, J shed 1 base, and the junction held 7 bases outside the gene matches. The CDR3 region is CAGSAGRNTGELFF. The DNA of the CDR3 is TGTGCCGGCTCAGCGGGGCGGAACACCGGGGAGCTGTTTTTT.

This CDR3 reads CASSLETSFATNEKLFF. CDR3 nucleotide sequence: TGTGCCAGCAGCTTAGAGACAAGTTTCGCAACTAATGAAAAACTGTTTTTT. The V and J genes are TRBV7-9 and TRBJ1-4; D is ambiguous. Germline V lookup: CDR1 SEHNR, CDR2 FQNEAQ (reference sequence). CDR3 size: 17 residues. V lost 1 base, J lost 0 bases, and 12 bases lay in between.

The rearrangement joins TRBV29-1 to TRBJ1-2; D is unresolved. Per germline, CDR1 SQVTM and CDR2 ANQGSEA. This CDR3 contains 14 residues. V was shortened by 7 bases and J by 6 bases, with 21 bases between the two germline ends. The CDR3 reads CSGTRQGGANGYTF. CDR3 nucleotide sequence: TGCAGCGGCACCCGACAAGGAGGCGCGAATGGCTACACCTTC.

This sequence joins TRBV27 and TRBJ1-4; tentatively, D is TRBD1 (5 bases). V was trimmed by 0 bases and J by 0 bases, leaving 5 bases between them. CDR1 MNHEY and CDR2 SMNVEV come from the germline V gene (reference sequence). The CDR3 covers 15 residues. The CDR3 DNA follows: TGTGCCAGCAGTTTATCGACAGCAACTAATGAAAAACTGTTTTTT. Protein sequence: CASSLSTATNEKLFF. Using reference TRBV27 and TRBJ1-4 for the parts outside the CDR3, the full variable domain is EAQVTQNPRYLITVTGKKLTVTCSQNMNHEYMSWYRQDPGLGLRQIYYSMNVEVTDKGDVPEGYKVSRKEKRNFPLILESPSPNQTSLYFCASSLSTATNEKLFFGSGTQLSVL.

The gene calls are TRBV2 and TRBJ1-3; D ambiguous. The V gene's germline CDR1 is SNHLY and CDR2 FYNNEI. V lost 0 bases to trimming and J lost 0 bases, with 6 bases between them. CDR3 size: 15 residues. In nucleotides, the CDR3 is TGTGCCAGCAGTGAAGCACACCTCTCTGGAAACACCATATATTTT. Protein product: CASSEAHLSGNTIYF.

This chain links TRBV6-1 with TRBJ1-5; D may be TRBD1 (5 bases). The V gene lost 2 bases and the J gene lost 4 bases, with 12 bases spanning the gap. The length of the CDR3 is 15 residues. Per germline, CDR1 MNHNS and CDR2 SASEGT. CDR3: CASSESWQGNQPQHF. The CDR3 region has the DNA TGTGCCAGCAGTGAATCATGGCAGGGAAATCAGCCCCAGCATTTT.

The rearrangement uses TRBV3-1 (or the pseudogene TRBV3-2) and TRBJ1-1; TRBD1 matches 7 bases. V shed 5 bases and J 1 base; nucleotides not matched to a gene: 7. Germline CDR1 and CDR2: LGHDT and YNNKEL (reference sequence). This CDR3 contains 15 residues. CDR3 sequence reads: CASSYSGGGNTEAFF. DNA of the CDR3: TGTGCCAGCAGCTACTCAGGGGGAGGGAACACTGAAGCTTTCTTT.

V usage is TRBV2 and J usage is TRBJ1-3; a weak D match, TRBD1 (6 bases). From germline, CDR1 is SNHLY and CDR2 FYNNEI. This CDR3 has 14 residues. Trimming removed 5 bases from V and 4 bases from J, with 12 bases in between. CDR3 DNA sequence: TGTGCCAGCAGTTCACAGGGTGCAGGAAACACCATATATTTT. This sequence encodes CASSSQGAGNTIYF.

This clone was picked up a small number of times. V is TRBV2 and J is TRBJ2-2, with 7 bases that match TRBD1. The CDR3 is 14 amino acids. CDR1 is SNHLY, CDR2 FYNNEI, per germline. With V trimmed by 4 bases and J by 6 bases, 5 bases remained unmatched. As DNA, the CDR3 is TGTGCCAGCAGTGTAAGACAGGGCCCCGGGGAGCTGTTTTTT. It translates to CASSVRQGPGELFF.

The chain carries TRBV9 and TRBJ2-7; 8 bases agree with TRBD2. J gave up 0 bases and V 7 bases, and 9 bases lay outside the gene matches. The CDR3 extends over 15 amino acids. Germline V gives CDR1 SGDLS, CDR2 YYNGEE. The CDR3 reads CASSGGRTSSYEQYF. CDR3 coding DNA: TGTGCCAGCTCGGGCGGGAGGACTAGCTCCTACGAGCAGTACTTC.

The genes are TRBV4-1 and TRBJ1-4; tentatively, D is TRBD1 (5 bases). Germline CDR1 and CDR2: MGHRA and YSYEKL. V was shortened by 4 bases and J by 0 bases, with 9 bases between the two germline ends. The CDR3 has 15 amino acids. Here the CDR3 reads CASSLPGATNEKLFF. In DNA form, the CDR3 reads TGCGCCAGCAGCCTGCCGGGGGCAACTAATGAAAAACTGTTTTTT.

The CDR3 sequence is CASSLVEGDYGYTF. CDR3 sequence (DNA): TGTGCCAGCAGCTTGGTGGAGGGTGACTATGGCTACACCTTC. The chain carries TRBV7-9 and TRBJ1-2; no definite D call. The CDR3 totals 14 residues. The V gene lost 3 bases and the J gene lost 3 bases, with 11 bases spanning the gap. CDR1 SEHNR and CDR2 FQNEAQ come from the germline V gene (reference sequence).

This clone was seen a single time. This chain joins TRBV4-1 and TRBJ2-1, with D maybe TRBD1 (5 bases). Germline V gives CDR1 MGHRA, CDR2 YSYEKL. The CDR3 totals 19 residues. Trimming shortened V by 0 bases and J by 10 bases, and 28 bases separated the two germline ends. The CDR3 reads CASSQEGPRETAFGGEQFF. Written as DNA, the CDR3 is TGCGCCAGCAGCCAAGAGGGCCCACGTGAGACAGCCTTTGGTGGGGAGCAGTTCTTC.

V is TRBV10-1 and J is TRBJ2-5; weak D call: TRBD2 (7 bases). V lost 0 bases, J lost 4 bases, and 12 bases lay in between. Germline V CDR1 and CDR2: WNHNN, SYGVQD (reference sequence). CDR3 length: 15 amino acids. The CDR3 DNA follows: TGCGCCAGCAGTGAGTCTTTCGGGGGGCTAGAGACCCAGTACTTC. Residues: CASSESFGGLETQYF.

The gene calls are TRBV24-1 and TRBJ2-1; TRBD2 matches 12 bases. V lost 5 bases, J lost 7 bases, and 14 bases stayed unmatched. This CDR3 is built from 18 residues. The germline CDR1 and CDR2 sequences are KGHDR and SFDVKD. The CDR3 sequence is CATSGPGGLAGGLNEQFF. CDR3 DNA sequence: TGTGCCACCAGTGGCCCTGGCGGGCTAGCGGGAGGGTTGAATGAGCAGTTCTTC.